The present entry profiles one T cell receptor beta chain with its context. Primers for the PCR totalled 60 Vbeta and 13 Jbeta. Assay used: immunoSEQ multiplex PCR; TCRdb lists only in-frame clones, some missing. The sample lists 150,000 to 200,000 clones; about 88% were seen once. This record belongs to a study of cytomegalovirus exposure and HLA in healthy donors. Study as a whole: Assignment to the Caucasian-associated ancestry cluster applied to more than 75% of the approximately 400 genotyped donors.

The TCR sequence derives from a woman between 18 and 30 years old in good health and CMV-seronegative. Sequencing was carried out using PBMCs.

For the CDR3, the DNA is TGTGCCAGCAGTTTGCAGGGGGCGGACAACGAGCAGTACTTC. Translation gives CASSLQGADNEQYF. V is TRBV28 and J is TRBJ2-7; TRBD1 agrees at 8 bases. The CDR3 is made up of 14 amino acids. Looked up from germline, CDR1 is MDHEN and CDR2 is SYDVKM. V shed 3 bases and J 5 bases; nucleotides not matched to a gene: 6.